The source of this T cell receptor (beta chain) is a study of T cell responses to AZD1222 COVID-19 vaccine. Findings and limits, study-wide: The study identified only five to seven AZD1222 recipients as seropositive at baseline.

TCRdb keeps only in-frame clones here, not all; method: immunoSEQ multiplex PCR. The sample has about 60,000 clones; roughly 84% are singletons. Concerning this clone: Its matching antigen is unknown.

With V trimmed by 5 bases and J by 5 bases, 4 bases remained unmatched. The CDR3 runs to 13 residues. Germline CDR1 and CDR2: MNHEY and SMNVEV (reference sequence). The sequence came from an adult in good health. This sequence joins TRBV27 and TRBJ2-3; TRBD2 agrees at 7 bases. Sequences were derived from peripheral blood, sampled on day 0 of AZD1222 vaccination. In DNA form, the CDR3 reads TGTGCCAGCAGTGCGGGAGACGAAGATACGCAGTATTTT. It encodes CASSAGDEDTQYF.